Presented here are 28 T cell receptor beta chains from one specimen sequenced in a study of blood T cell repertoires in COVID-19. Some clones are missing from TCRdb's copy, which holds only in-frame ones; the method was immunoSEQ multiplex PCR. The sample lists 70,000 to 100,000 clones, over 70% occurring once. Sequenced input: peripheral blood. Source of these receptors: a woman aged 50 to 60 with acute or convalescent COVID-19.

The chain combines TRBV6-5 with TRBJ1-6; the D gene is possibly TRBD1 (5 bases). V was pared by 11 bases and J by 0 bases, with 14 bases between. Germline V gene sequence: CDR1 MNHEY, CDR2 SVGAGI. The length of the CDR3 is 15 residues. CDR3 amino acids: CAGRGGGSYNSPLHF. The DNA for the CDR3 is TGTGCCGGACGGGGGGGAGGCTCCTATAATTCACCCCTCCACTTT.

In its sample, this clone was seen a few times. This chain links TRBV29-1 with TRBJ1-1; D possibly corresponds to TRBD1 (6 bases). The germline V gene has CDR1 SQVTM and CDR2 ANQGSEA. Trimming removed 5 bases at V and 3 bases at J, with 13 bases between. There are 13 residues in the CDR3. The CDR3 loop reads CSVYGQTDTEAFF. CDR3 DNA sequence: TGCAGCGTTTATGGACAGACCGACACTGAAGCTTTCTTT. Combining the CDR3 with reference TRBV29-1 and TRBJ1-1 gives the whole variable domain SAVISQKPSRDICQRGTSLTIQCQVDSQVTMMFWYRQQPGQSLTLIATANQGSEATYESGFVIDKFPISRPNLTFSTLTVSNMSPEDSSIYLCSVYGQTDTEAFFGQGTRLTVV.

This clone was picked up a small number of times. The chain links TRBV28 to TRBJ2-7, with D possibly matching TRBD2 (6 bases). V shed 6 bases and J shed 4 bases, with 13 bases lying between them. Germline values: CDR1 MDHEN, CDR2 SYDVKM. The CDR3 sequence is 13 residues long. The CDR3 here is CASRRGGLYEQYF. The CDR3 DNA reads as TGTGCCAGCAGAAGGGGCGGACTATACGAGCAGTACTTC.

This clone was observed a handful of times. The rearrangement joins TRBV5-1 to TRBJ2-5; 7 bases fit TRBD1. This CDR3 is built from 15 residues. The ends lost 4 bases at V and 10 bases at J; junction bases unmatched: 16. CDR1 and CDR2 (germline): SGHRS, YFSETQ. The chain's CDR3 is CASSPHRDSTVDQYF. DNA of the CDR3: TGCGCCAGCAGCCCACATAGGGACAGTACCGTGGACCAGTACTTC.

The chain is built from TRBV6-2 or TRBV6-3 and TRBJ2-1; 10 nucleotides match TRBD2. V lost 6 bases to trimming and J lost 9 bases; unmatched junction nucleotides: 11. This CDR3 spans 15 amino acids. Germline-derived CDR1 and CDR2 are MNHEY and SVGEGT. CDR3 region: CASSRSGGAFGEQFF. The CDR3 nucleotides read TGTGCCAGCAGCCGGAGCGGGGGGGCCTTTGGTGAGCAGTTCTTC.

The genes are TRBV6-5 and TRBJ2-3; 9 positions match TRBD1. CDR1 MNHEY and CDR2 SVGAGI come from the germline V gene. J lost 4 bases, V lost 6 bases, and 8 bases had no gene match. CDR3 length: 15 amino acids. CDR3 DNA sequence: TGTGCCAGCAGCTCTGGGACAGGGAGATCAGATACGCAGTATTTT. Amino acids: CASSSGTGRSDTQYF.

The rearrangement links TRBV5-1 to TRBJ2-7; 9 bases map to TRBD1. CDR3 length: 13 amino acids. In germline, CDR1 is SGHRS, CDR2 YFSETQ. The V and J ends lost 4 bases and 5 bases, in that order; junction bases with no gene match: 4. Here the CDR3 reads CASSGGDRDEQYF. In DNA form, the CDR3 reads TGCGCCAGCAGCGGGGGGGACAGGGACGAGCAGTACTTC. Complete variable domain (other parts from reference TRBV5-1 and TRBJ2-7): KAGVTQTPRYLIKTRGQQVTLSCSPISGHRSVSWYQQTPGQGLQFLFEYFSETQRNKGNFPGRFSGRQFSNSRSEMNVSTLELGDSALYLCASSGGDRDEQYFGPGTRLTVT.

The chain recombines TRBV19 with TRBJ1-1; D uncertain. Germline assignment: CDR1 LNHDA and CDR2 SQIVND (reference sequence). V dropped 3 bases and J dropped 1 base, with 12 bases sitting between them. This CDR3 has 15 residues. CDR3: CASSMRSPKNTEAFF. CDR3 bases: TGTGCCAGTAGTATGAGATCCCCGAAGAACACTGAAGCTTTCTTT.

The chain recombines TRBV28 with TRBJ1-3; D is possibly TRBD1 (6 bases). The CDR3 covers 16 residues. With 3 bases removed from V and 5 bases from J, the gap between germline ends came to 17 bases. CDR1 is MDHEN and CDR2 is SYDVKM in the germline V gene. This CDR3 reads CASSLSRLGGRNTIYF. The CDR3 coding sequence is TGTGCCAGCAGTTTGTCCCGTCTAGGGGGTAGAAACACCATATATTTT.

This chain links TRBV20-1 with TRBJ1-2; a possible D gene is TRBD1 (5 bases). Trimming removed 3 bases from V and 7 bases from J, with 6 bases in between. The CDR3 totals 10 residues. Per germline, CDR1 DFQATT and CDR2 SNEGSKA (reference sequence). As DNA, the CDR3 is TGCAGTGCTAGTAGGGGTGGCTACACCTTC. Protein product: CSASRGGYTF.

The chain employs TRBV3-1 (or the pseudogene TRBV3-2) and TRBJ1-4; D is unresolved. Germline V gene sequence: CDR1 LGHDT, CDR2 YNNKEL (reference sequence). The ends were cut back, 4 bases at V and 0 bases at J, with 12 bases in the middle. CDR3 size: 16 residues. This CDR3 is CASSPQTRATNEKLFF. CDR3 DNA sequence: TGTGCCAGCAGCCCACAGACCCGTGCAACTAATGAAAAACTGTTTTTT.

The genes are TRBV13 and TRBJ1-2; no clear D. Trimming took off 4 bases at V and 4 bases at J, with 7 bases between the two ends. The CDR3 runs to 12 residues. CDR1 is PRHDT and CDR2 is FYEKMQ in the germline V gene (reference sequence). CDR3 DNA: TGTGCCAGCAGCTACAACAGCTATGGCTACACCTTC. The encoded protein is CASSYNSYGYTF.

The chain employs TRBV2 and TRBJ2-2, with 9 bases aligning to TRBD1. There are 15 residues in the CDR3. Germline trimming cut 6 bases from V and 4 bases from J; bases unmatched to any gene: 6. The germline gives CDR1 SNHLY, CDR2 FYNNEI. As DNA, the CDR3 is TGTGCCAGCAGCAGGACAGGGGCGGGCACCGGGGAGCTGTTTTTT. Its protein is CASSRTGAGTGELFF.

This clone was recorded a few times. J is TRBJ1-2 and V is TRBV19; 10 nucleotides agree with TRBD1. Germline CDR1 is LNHDA and CDR2 is SQIVND (reference sequence). This CDR3 has 14 residues. Trimming took 6 bases from V and 5 from J; bases not matched to a gene: 6. The CDR3 loop reads CASSRDRGKYGYTF. DNA for the CDR3: TGTGCCAGTAGCCGGGACAGGGGCAAGTATGGCTACACCTTC.

This rearrangement joins TRBV14 to TRBJ1-2; no clear D gene. This CDR3 is 13 amino acids long. Germline lookup yields CDR1 SGHDN and CDR2 FVKESK. With 1 base removed from V and 8 bases from J, the gap between germline ends came to 11 bases. The CDR3 bases are TGTGCCAGCAGCCAAGTCCGAGGCTACGGCTACACCTTC. This translates into CASSQVRGYGYTF.

V and J are TRBV5-1 and TRBJ2-7, with D perhaps TRBD1 (6 bases). The CDR3 contains 14 residues. Trimming stripped 4 bases from V and 3 bases from J, with 14 bases between. The germline V gene encodes CDR1 SGHRS and CDR2 YFSETQ. The CDR3 DNA reads TGCGCCAGCAGCCCGGGGACATTCAACTACGAGCAGTACTTC. Translated: CASSPGTFNYEQYF. Full variable domain (remainder filled in from reference TRBV5-1 and TRBJ2-7): KAGVTQTPRYLIKTRGQQVTLSCSPISGHRSVSWYQQTPGQGLQFLFEYFSETQRNKGNFPGRFSGRQFSNSRSEMNVSTLELGDSALYLCASSPGTFNYEQYFGPGTRLTVT.

This clone showed up just a few times. This chain links TRBV19 with TRBJ1-1; D is perhaps TRBD1 (6 bases). CDR1 and CDR2 from the germline V gene are LNHDA and SQIVND (reference sequence). This CDR3 comprises 12 residues. Trimming removed 7 bases at V and 9 bases at J, with 15 bases between. CDR3 bases: TGTGCCAGTACTTACAGGGAGGGGAAAGCTTTCTTT. Its protein product is CASTYREGKAFF.

CDR3 coding DNA: TGTGCCAGCAGCGAGGTGCCGGGACAGGACTATGGCTACACCTTC. Protein sequence: CASSEVPGQDYGYTF. V is TRBV5-6 and J is TRBJ1-2; 8 bases map to TRBD1. With V trimmed by 4 bases and J by 3 bases, 8 bases remained unmatched. Germline-derived CDR1 and CDR2 are SGHDT and YYEEEE. The CDR3 is 15 residues long.

This sequence joins TRBV30 and TRBJ2-7; 8 bases align to TRBD1. The CDR3 loop spans 13 amino acids. Germline V gives CDR1 GTSNPN, CDR2 SVGIG (reference sequence). V lost 7 bases to trimming and J lost 5 bases; unmatched junction nucleotides: 10. CDR3 nucleotide sequence: TGTGCCTATTCCCGGGACAGGCTGAACGAGCAGTACTTC. It specifies CAYSRDRLNEQYF.

V gene TRBV28 combines with J gene TRBJ2-3; TRBD2 agrees at 7 bases. V shed 4 bases, J shed 2 bases, and the junction held 12 bases outside the gene matches. Germline V gene data show CDR1 as MDHEN and CDR2 as SYDVKM. The CDR3 loop spans 17 amino acids. The CDR3 DNA follows: TGTGCCAGCAGTTCAGGGAGGCTAGCGGAGAACACAGATACGCAGTATTTT. The encoded protein is CASSSGRLAENTDTQYF.

The chain carries TRBV19 and TRBJ2-7, with TRBD2 matching over 10 bases. This CDR3 has 13 residues. V trimming: 3 bases; J trimming: 7 bases; junction bases outside the gene matches: 3. CDR1 and CDR2 from the germline V gene are LNHDA and SQIVND (reference sequence). This CDR3 reads CASSMGLAQEQYF. CDR3 coding DNA: TGTGCCAGTAGTATGGGACTAGCGCAGGAGCAGTACTTC. Full variable domain (rest looked up from reference TRBV19 and TRBJ2-7): DGGITQSPKYLFRKEGQNVTLSCEQNLNHDAMYWYRQDPGQGLRLIYYSQIVNDFQKGDIAEGYSVSREKKESFPLTVTSAQKNPTAFYLCASSMGLAQEQYFGPGTRLTVT.

This clone was picked up a small number of times. The chain carries TRBV2 and TRBJ2-7; 10 bases are shared with TRBD2. There are 14 residues in the CDR3. J lost 4 bases, V lost 4 bases, and 4 bases had no gene match. Germline V gives CDR1 SNHLY, CDR2 FYNNEI. The CDR3, as DNA: TGTGCCAGCAGTGGTAGCGGGGGGCTTTACGAGCAGTACTTC. As protein: CASSGSGGLYEQYF.

The chain uses TRBV10-3 and TRBJ2-1, with TRBD2 matching over 9 bases. The CDR3 contains 15 residues. V lost 4 bases and J lost 6; bases outside the gene matches: 7. The germline gives CDR1 ENHRY, CDR2 SYGVKD. CDR3 in DNA: TGTGCCATCAGTGGAGCGGGGGGCGGGGGCAATGAGCAGTTCTTC. Its protein is CAISGAGGGGNEQFF.

V usage is TRBV5-1 and J usage is TRBJ2-7; D possibly corresponds to TRBD1 (7 bases). V gave up 1 base and J gave up 2 bases, with 13 bases separating them. The CDR3 is 15 amino acids. Germline assignment: CDR1 SGHRS and CDR2 YFSETQ. CDR3 nucleotide sequence: TGCGCCAGCAGCTTGAAGGAGGGGGCCCCCTACGAGCAGTACTTC. Translated, it gives CASSLKEGAPYEQYF.

Only one count was recorded for this clone. The genes are TRBV9 and TRBJ2-7, with a possible D match to TRBD1 (6 bases). Germline CDR1 SGDLS, CDR2 YYNGEE. The CDR3 covers 15 residues. Deletions cut 0 bases from V and 3 bases from J, with 13 bases between. Here the CDR3 DNA reads TGTGCCAGCAGCGTAGCCCCAGGACAGAACTACGAGCAGTACTTC. Amino acid sequence: CASSVAPGQNYEQYF.

The chain links TRBV4-1 to TRBJ1-2; TRBD1 agrees at 12 bases. The CDR3 extends over 15 amino acids. Germline values: CDR1 MGHRA, CDR2 YSYEKL. J was trimmed by 8 bases and V by 3 bases; bases with no gene match: 7. DNA of the CDR3: TGCGCCAGCAGCCAGGGGACAGGGGGCGGTAGCGGCTACACCTTC. Amino acid sequence: CASSQGTGGGSGYTF.

The gene calls are TRBV6-5 and TRBJ1-2; TRBD1 matches at 7 bases. This CDR3 comprises 15 residues. Per the germline V gene, CDR1 is MNHEY and CDR2 is SVGAGI. Losses at the gene ends were 6 bases for V and 1 base for J; bases not matched to a gene: 8. CDR3 protein: CASRPGTANNYGYTF. CDR3 DNA sequence: TGTGCCAGCAGACCTGGGACAGCTAATAACTATGGCTACACCTTC.

This clone occurred once. The chain recombines TRBV6-1 with TRBJ1-4; D not certain. The CDR3 runs 14 residues. Germline assignment: CDR1 MNHNS and CDR2 SASEGT. V lost 1 base and J 6 bases, leaving 9 bases between the germline ends. The CDR3: CASSEGPADEKLFF. The CDR3 DNA reads as TGTGCCAGCAGTGAAGGCCCGGCGGATGAAAAACTGTTTTTT.